This is a list of T cell receptor beta chains from one sample in a study of Graves' ophthalmopathy and Graves' hyperthyroidism. TCRdb analysed the multiplex PCR reads with MiXCR anew, one entry per CDR3 protein. The table records 200,000 to 250,000 distinct CDR3 sequences, 45% of them present only once. Sequencing used peripheral blood. These receptors were collected from an adult man with Graves' ophthalmopathy. Each CDR3 is given with its conserved first and last residue. The D gene is left open where the match is weak. Not every row has a clone size; where given, it reads once, few, many or a size class.

CDR3aa	CDR3nt	d_gene	abundance	v_gene	j_gene
CASSALIGLTDGYTF	TGTGCCAGCAGCGCACTCATTGGATTGACAGATGGCTACACCTTC	.	few	TRBV7-9	TRBJ1-2
CASSRGQLETQYF	TGTGCCAGCAGCCGGGGACAGTTGGAGACCCAGTACTTC	TRBD1	few	TRBV12-3/TRBV12-4	TRBJ2-5
CASSLGFVSGQETQYF	TGTGCCAGCAGCTTGGGCTTTGTGTCAGGGCAAGAGACCCAGTACTTC	.	.	TRBV5-4	TRBJ2-5
CRTPGQLNTEAFF	TGCAGAACGCCAGGACAGCTGAACACTGAAGCTTTCTTT	.	few	TRBV20-1	TRBJ1-1
CASRTHRAQETQYF	TGCGCCAGCAGGACCCACAGGGCACAAGAGACCCAGTACTTC	.	.	TRBV5-8	TRBJ2-5
CASSLEGGQPQHF	TGTGCCAGCAGCTTAGAGGGAGGTCAGCCCCAGCATTTT	.	few	TRBV7-9	TRBJ1-5
CASSLKGSYQPQHF	TGTGCCAGCAGTTTGAAGGGCAGTTATCAGCCCCAGCATTTT	.	.	TRBV28	TRBJ1-5
CASRWTGSGTEAFF	TGTGCCAGCAGGTGGACAGGGTCGGGCACTGAAGCTTTCTTT	TRBD1	.	TRBV7-3	TRBJ1-1
CASSYVTDNSPLHF	TGTGCCAGCAGCTATGTCACAGATAATTCACCCCTCCACTTT	.	few	TRBV5-8	TRBJ1-6
CATSDPGTSGETQYF	TGTGCCACCAGTGACCCTGGGACTAGCGGGGAGACCCAGTACTTC	TRBD2	.	TRBV24-1	TRBJ2-5
CASSFESERYTF	TGTGCCAGCAGCTTCGAGTCCGAGCGCTACACCTTC	.	.	TRBV7-3	TRBJ1-2
CSVPWETGANVLTF	TGCAGCGTCCCCTGGGAAACTGGGGCCAACGTCCTGACTTTC	.	many	TRBV29-1	TRBJ2-6
CSANPRGHEQYF	TGCAGTGCTAACCCTCGGGGACACGAGCAGTACTTC	.	.	TRBV20-1	TRBJ2-7
CASSTESSGNTIYF	TGTGCCAGCAGTACCGAGAGCTCTGGAAACACCATATATTTT	.	.	TRBV6-5	TRBJ1-3
CASSFGTKETQYF	TGTGCCAGCAGCTTCGGGACGAAAGAGACCCAGTACTTC	.	few	TRBV11-2	TRBJ2-5
CASSPLLTGEGEKLFF	TGTGCCAGCAGCCCCCTGTTGACAGGGGAAGGTGAAAAACTGTTTTTT	TRBD1	.	TRBV9	TRBJ1-4
CASSLDMGSNGYTF	TGTGCCAGCAGCTTAGATATGGGGAGCAATGGCTACACCTTC	.	.	TRBV11-2	TRBJ1-2
CASSYASGGGYNEQFF	TGCGCCAGCAGTTACGCTAGCGGGGGAGGGTACAATGAGCAGTTCTTC	TRBD2	.	TRBV5-1	TRBJ2-1
CSVAAPTGELFF	TGCAGCGTTGCAGCCCCCACCGGGGAGCTGTTTTTT	.	.	TRBV29-1	TRBJ2-2
CASSFSPQPQHF	TGTGCCAGCAGTTTTAGCCCTCAGCCCCAGCATTTT	.	.	TRBV12-3/TRBV12-4	TRBJ1-5
CAISVAWGETQYF	TGTGCCATCAGTGTAGCGTGGGGGGAGACCCAGTACTTC	.	.	TRBV10-3	TRBJ2-5
CASSIRRYNEQFF	TGTGCCAGCAGCATAAGACGTTACAATGAGCAGTTCTTC	.	.	TRBV7-9	TRBJ2-1
CAISELAGNTEAFF	TGTGCCATCAGTGAGTTAGCAGGGAACACTGAAGCTTTCTTT	.	many	TRBV10-3	TRBJ1-1
CASSYGDDQETQYF	TGTGCCAGCAGTTACGGGGACGACCAAGAGACCCAGTACTTC	.	few	TRBV6-4	TRBJ2-5
CASSFGTGTNTEAFF	TGTGCCAGCAGTTTTGGGACAGGGACCAACACTGAAGCTTTCTTT	TRBD1	.	TRBV12-3/TRBV12-4	TRBJ1-1
CSVEDGETGRSYEQYF	TGCAGCGTTGAAGATGGGGAGACAGGGCGGTCCTACGAGCAGTACTTC	TRBD1	.	TRBV29-1	TRBJ2-7
CATSDFGTMNTGELFF	TGTGCCACCAGTGATTTTGGGACCATGAACACCGGGGAGCTGTTTTTT	.	few	TRBV24-1	TRBJ2-2
CASSSYSGGSGELFF	TGTGCCAGCAGCTCGTATAGCGGGGGTAGCGGGGAGCTGTTTTTT	TRBD2	.	TRBV7-9	TRBJ2-2
CASSEIAGGDNEQFF	TGTGCCAGCAGTGAGATAGCGGGGGGAGACAATGAGCAGTTCTTC	TRBD2	few	TRBV7-9	TRBJ2-1
CASSARGPTNTEAFF	TGTGCCAGCAGTGCCCGGGGACCTACGAACACTGAAGCTTTCTTT	.	.	TRBV2	TRBJ1-1
CSLAMGQGGTEAFF	TGCAGCTTGGCCATGGGACAGGGGGGCACTGAAGCTTTCTTT	TRBD1	.	TRBV29-1	TRBJ1-1